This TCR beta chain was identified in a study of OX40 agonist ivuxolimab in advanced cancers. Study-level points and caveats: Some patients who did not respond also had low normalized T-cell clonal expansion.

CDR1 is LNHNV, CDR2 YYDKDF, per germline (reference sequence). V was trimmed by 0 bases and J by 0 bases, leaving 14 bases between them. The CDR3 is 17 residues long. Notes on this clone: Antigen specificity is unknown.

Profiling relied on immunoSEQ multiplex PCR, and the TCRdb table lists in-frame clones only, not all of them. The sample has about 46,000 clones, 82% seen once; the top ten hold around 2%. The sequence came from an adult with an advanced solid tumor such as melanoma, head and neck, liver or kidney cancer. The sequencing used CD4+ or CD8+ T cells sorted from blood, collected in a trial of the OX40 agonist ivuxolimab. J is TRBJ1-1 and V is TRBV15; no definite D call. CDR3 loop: CATSRDHNWNMNTEAFF. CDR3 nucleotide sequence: TGTGCCACCAGCAGAGATCACAATTGGAACATGAACACTGAAGCTTTCTTT.